The rows below give T cell receptor beta chains drawn from one sample of a study of T-cell memory formation after mild COVID-19. MiXCR, run by TCRdb on the 5' RACE reads, gives a single entry per CDR3 protein. The sample comprises fewer than 200,000 distinct CDR3 sequences, about a fifth of which are singletons, and 20% to 25% rests with the top ten. Sequenced sample: PBMCs or a T cell subset sorted from them (not recorded which). The receptor source for this set is an adult woman who had mild COVID-19 (a few samples of this study predate the infection). Cell type and time point are not known. The conserved cysteine and the conserved F or W are not part of the CDR3 here. The order of the fields is CDR3 protein, J gene, V gene.

CDR3aa: ASSIAGSSYEQY
j_gene: TRBJ2-7
v_gene: TRBV19

CDR3aa: ASSPRGAGLAENNEQF
j_gene: TRBJ2-1
v_gene: TRBV9

CDR3aa: ATSVSTGIGTNEQF
j_gene: TRBJ2-1
v_gene: TRBV24-1

CDR3aa: ASSHPPQRGRQDTQY
j_gene: TRBJ2-3
v_gene: TRBV4-1

CDR3aa: ATSRAEGANYGYT
j_gene: TRBJ1-2
v_gene: TRBV15

CDR3aa: ASSPDPETQH
j_gene: TRBJ1-5
v_gene: TRBV12-3/TRBV12-4

CDR3aa: ATSLESTRRGTRNEQF
j_gene: TRBJ2-1
v_gene: TRBV15

CDR3aa: ASSQVGGLEAF
j_gene: TRBJ1-1
v_gene: TRBV4-1

CDR3aa: SDNHWEPYEQY
j_gene: TRBJ2-7
v_gene: TRBV29-1

CDR3aa: ASSLLGQEVTDTQY
j_gene: TRBJ2-3
v_gene: TRBV7-3

CDR3aa: SVGQDYEQY
j_gene: TRBJ2-7
v_gene: TRBV29-1

CDR3aa: ASSLARSGNEQF
j_gene: TRBJ2-1
v_gene: TRBV12-3/TRBV12-4

CDR3aa: ASSLVGTDTQY
j_gene: TRBJ2-3
v_gene: TRBV7-9

CDR3aa: ASSQRTGAPYEQY
j_gene: TRBJ2-7
v_gene: TRBV7-9

CDR3aa: ASSLYVSAGFAF
j_gene: TRBJ1-1
v_gene: TRBV27

CDR3aa: ASSYEGGNYGYT
j_gene: TRBJ1-2
v_gene: TRBV6-5

CDR3aa: ASSHSALSYEQY
j_gene: TRBJ2-7
v_gene: TRBV12-3/TRBV12-4

CDR3aa: SVERGDIGELF
j_gene: TRBJ2-2
v_gene: TRBV29-1

CDR3aa: ASSLGTKVDTQY
j_gene: TRBJ2-3
v_gene: TRBV12-3/TRBV12-4

CDR3aa: SVDGLAGESYEQY
j_gene: TRBJ2-7
v_gene: TRBV29-1

CDR3aa: ASSLAFSYNEQF
j_gene: TRBJ2-1
v_gene: TRBV11-1

CDR3aa: ASSQTGAGVYEQY
j_gene: TRBJ2-7
v_gene: TRBV4-2

CDR3aa: SVVEGDGYGYT
j_gene: TRBJ1-2
v_gene: TRBV29-1

CDR3aa: ATSHPGQGVYEQY
j_gene: TRBJ2-7
v_gene: TRBV24-1

CDR3aa: ASSPGTYNQPQH
j_gene: TRBJ1-5
v_gene: TRBV12-3/TRBV12-4

CDR3aa: ASSSPQGNEQF
j_gene: TRBJ2-1
v_gene: TRBV27

CDR3aa: SATPYTKSSYEQY
j_gene: TRBJ2-7
v_gene: TRBV20-1

CDR3aa: ASRGGPQNEQF
j_gene: TRBJ2-1
v_gene: TRBV7-9

CDR3aa: ASSVSRFANTGELF
j_gene: TRBJ2-2
v_gene: TRBV9

CDR3aa: ASSLVGARDSGNTIY
j_gene: TRBJ1-3
v_gene: TRBV5-1

CDR3aa: ASSLAALGAGWGYEQY
j_gene: TRBJ2-7
v_gene: TRBV7-9

CDR3aa: ATSDLGHFNTGELF
j_gene: TRBJ2-2
v_gene: TRBV24-1

CDR3aa: ATRGSGSPDTQY
j_gene: TRBJ2-3
v_gene: TRBV24-1

CDR3aa: ASSLVGGHSPTYEQY
j_gene: TRBJ2-7
v_gene: TRBV7-9

CDR3aa: ASSLARGNEQF
j_gene: TRBJ2-1
v_gene: TRBV5-6

CDR3aa: ASSQSYLSRNTIY
j_gene: TRBJ1-3
v_gene: TRBV23-1

CDR3aa: AWNSQDGAEAF
j_gene: TRBJ1-1
v_gene: TRBV30

CDR3aa: ASSQGAERSGELF
j_gene: TRBJ2-2
v_gene: TRBV4-1